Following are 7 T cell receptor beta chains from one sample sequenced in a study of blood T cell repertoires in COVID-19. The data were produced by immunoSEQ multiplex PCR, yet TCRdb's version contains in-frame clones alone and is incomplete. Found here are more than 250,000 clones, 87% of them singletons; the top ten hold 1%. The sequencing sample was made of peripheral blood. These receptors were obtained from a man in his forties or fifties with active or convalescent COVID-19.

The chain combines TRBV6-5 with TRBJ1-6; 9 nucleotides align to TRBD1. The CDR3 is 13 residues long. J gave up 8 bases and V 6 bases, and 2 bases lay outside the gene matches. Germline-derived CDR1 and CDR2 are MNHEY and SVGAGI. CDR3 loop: CASRRTGDSPLHF. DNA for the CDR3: TGTGCCAGCAGGAGGACAGGGGATTCACCCCTCCACTTT.

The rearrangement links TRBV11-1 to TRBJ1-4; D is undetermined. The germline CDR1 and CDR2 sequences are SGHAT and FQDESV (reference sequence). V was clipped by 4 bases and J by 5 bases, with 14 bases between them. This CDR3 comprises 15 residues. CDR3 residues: CASSSGVMGNEKLFF. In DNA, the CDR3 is TGTGCCAGCAGCTCGGGAGTAATGGGCAATGAAAAACTGTTTTTT. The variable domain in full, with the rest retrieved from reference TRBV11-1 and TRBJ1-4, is EAEVAQSPRYKITEKSQAVAFWCDPISGHATLYWYRQILGQGPELLVQFQDESVVDDSQLPKDRFSAERLKGVDSTLKIQPAELGDSAMYLCASSSGVMGNEKLFFGSGTQLSVL.

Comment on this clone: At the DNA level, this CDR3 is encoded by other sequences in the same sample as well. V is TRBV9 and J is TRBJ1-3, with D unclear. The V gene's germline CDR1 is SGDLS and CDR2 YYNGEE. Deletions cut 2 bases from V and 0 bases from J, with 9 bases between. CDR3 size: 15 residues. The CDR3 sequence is CASSVEGASGNTIYF. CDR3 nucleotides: TGTGCCAGCAGCGTTGAGGGAGCCTCTGGAAACACCATATATTTT. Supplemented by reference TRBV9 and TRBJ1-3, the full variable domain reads DSGVTQTPKHLITATGQRVTLRCSPRSGDLSVYWYQQSLDQGLQFLIQYYNGEERAKGNILERFSAQQFPDLHSELNLSSLELGDSALYFCASSVEGASGNTIYFGEGSWLTVV.

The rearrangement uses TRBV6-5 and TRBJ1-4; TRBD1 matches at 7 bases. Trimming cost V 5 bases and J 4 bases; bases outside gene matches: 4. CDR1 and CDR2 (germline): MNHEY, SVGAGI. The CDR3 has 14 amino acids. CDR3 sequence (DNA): TGTGCCAGCAGTAACAGGGGACTTAATGAAAAACTGTTTTTT. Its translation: CASSNRGLNEKLFF.

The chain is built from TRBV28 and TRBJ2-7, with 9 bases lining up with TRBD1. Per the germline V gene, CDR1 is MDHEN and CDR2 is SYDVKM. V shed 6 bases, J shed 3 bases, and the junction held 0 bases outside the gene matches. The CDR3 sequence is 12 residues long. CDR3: CASRTGGYEQYF. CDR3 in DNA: TGTGCCAGCAGGACAGGGGGCTACGAGCAGTACTTC.

The CDR3 region is CASSVEAGDAYNEQFF. CDR3 bases: TGTGCCAGCAGCGTAGAAGCGGGAGACGCCTACAATGAGCAGTTCTTC. This chain uses TRBV9 with TRBJ2-1; 8 positions match TRBD2. Germline-derived CDR1 and CDR2 are SGDLS and YYNGEE. V shed 0 bases and J 2 bases; nucleotides not matched to a gene: 4. The CDR3 extends over 16 amino acids.

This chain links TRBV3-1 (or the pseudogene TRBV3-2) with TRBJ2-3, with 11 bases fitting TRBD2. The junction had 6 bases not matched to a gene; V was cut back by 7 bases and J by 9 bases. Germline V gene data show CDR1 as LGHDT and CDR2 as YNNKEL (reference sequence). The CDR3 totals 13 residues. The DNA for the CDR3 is TGTGCCAGCACCCTCGGGACTAGCGGAACGCAGTATTTT. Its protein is CASTLGTSGTQYF.